These T cell receptor beta chains were read from a single sample in a study of blood T cells in healthy people across ages. TCRdb redid the calling of the 5' RACE reads with MiXCR, one entry per CDR3 protein. The data show about 1.4 million distinct CDR3 sequences, 59% seen once. Sequencing was carried out using blood. Every receptor here comes from a man aged 18 to 29 in good health. CDR3s include the opening cysteine and the closing phenylalanine or tryptophan. A D gene is named only where the DNA matches it firmly. Size values are once, few and many counts, or a class for expanded clones, and some rows have none.

j_gene: TRBJ2-1; v_gene: TRBV5-1; abundance: .; d_gene: .; CDR3aa: CASSGLGKNEQFF; CDR3nt: TGCGCCAGCAGCGGCTTAGGGAAGAATGAGCAGTTCTTC
j_gene: TRBJ1-4; v_gene: TRBV4-1; abundance: .; d_gene: .; CDR3aa: CASSPLDITNEKLFF; CDR3nt: TGCGCCAGCAGCCCGCTAGATATAACTAATGAAAAACTGTTTTTT
j_gene: TRBJ1-5; v_gene: TRBV6-2/TRBV6-3; abundance: .; d_gene: .; CDR3aa: CASSQPGTIFSNQPQHF; CDR3nt: TGTGCCAGCAGCCAGCCAGGGACGATATTTAGCAATCAGCCCCAGCATTTT
j_gene: TRBJ2-2; v_gene: TRBV5-6; abundance: .; d_gene: .; CDR3aa: CASSFWANTGELFF; CDR3nt: TGTGCCAGCAGCTTTTGGGCGAACACCGGGGAGCTGTTTTTT
j_gene: TRBJ2-7; v_gene: TRBV3-1; abundance: few; d_gene: .; CDR3aa: CASRLSEGLYEQYF; CDR3nt: TGTGCCAGCAGACTTTCCGAGGGGCTATACGAGCAGTACTTC
j_gene: TRBJ2-7; v_gene: TRBV6-2/TRBV6-3; abundance: .; d_gene: .; CDR3aa: CASSYSIGNVLSYEQYF; CDR3nt: TGTGCCAGCAGTTACTCCATTGGTAACGTTCTATCCTACGAGCAGTACTTC
j_gene: TRBJ2-5; v_gene: TRBV27; abundance: .; d_gene: .; CDR3aa: CASRTGDLYNEQYF; CDR3nt: TGTGCCAGCAGAACGGGCGATCTCTACAATGAGCAGTACTTC
j_gene: TRBJ1-5; v_gene: TRBV6-2/TRBV6-3; abundance: .; d_gene: .; CDR3aa: CASTRSRSNQPQHF; CDR3nt: TGTGCCAGCACCCGGTCCCGGTCGAATCAGCCCCAGCATTTT
j_gene: TRBJ2-7; v_gene: TRBV6-6; abundance: few; d_gene: .; CDR3aa: CASISSESPVYEQYF; CDR3nt: TGTGCCAGCATCAGCTCAGAGAGCCCGGTCTACGAGCAGTACTTC
j_gene: TRBJ2-1; v_gene: TRBV29-1; abundance: .; d_gene: TRBD1; CDR3aa: CSCQGVAEQFF; CDR3nt: TGCAGCTGTCAGGGGGTCGCTGAGCAGTTCTTC
j_gene: TRBJ2-1; v_gene: TRBV24-1; abundance: .; d_gene: .; CDR3aa: CATSESSYNEQFF; CDR3nt: TGTGCCACCAGTGAATCCTCCTACAATGAGCAGTTCTTC
j_gene: TRBJ1-2; v_gene: TRBV4-2; abundance: .; d_gene: TRBD1; CDR3aa: CASSQGTGDPYGYTF; CDR3nt: TGTGCCAGCAGCCAAGGGACAGGAGACCCCTATGGCTACACCTTC
j_gene: TRBJ2-5; v_gene: TRBV20-1; abundance: few; d_gene: .; CDR3aa: CSASSRVETQYF; CDR3nt: TGCAGTGCTAGTTCCAGGGTTGAGACCCAGTACTTC
j_gene: TRBJ2-3; v_gene: TRBV7-9; abundance: .; d_gene: .; CDR3aa: CASSLAQGRGTDTQYF; CDR3nt: TGTGCCAGCAGCTTAGCGCAGGGCAGGGGAACAGATACGCAGTATTTT
j_gene: TRBJ2-1; v_gene: TRBV7-6; abundance: .; d_gene: TRBD2; CDR3aa: CASSPTGTNSYNEQFF; CDR3nt: TGTGCCAGCAGCCCCACCGGGACTAACTCCTACAATGAGCAGTTCTTC
j_gene: TRBJ2-1; v_gene: TRBV6-4; abundance: few; d_gene: TRBD2; CDR3aa: CASSAGTSGGYEQFF; CDR3nt: TGTGCCAGCAGCGCCGGGACTAGCGGGGGTTATGAGCAGTTCTTC
j_gene: TRBJ1-6; v_gene: TRBV5-1; abundance: .; d_gene: .; CDR3aa: CASSLGSPPRGNSPLHF; CDR3nt: TGCGCCAGCAGCTTGGGGTCCCCCCCGCGAGGAAATTCACCCCTCCACTTT
j_gene: TRBJ2-5; v_gene: TRBV6-2/TRBV6-3; abundance: .; d_gene: .; CDR3aa: CASRVGVMEETQYF; CDR3nt: TGTGCCAGCCGGGTAGGGGTAATGGAGGAGACCCAGTACTTC
j_gene: TRBJ1-1; v_gene: TRBV6-5; abundance: .; d_gene: TRBD1; CDR3aa: CASSRGQGSGKAFF; CDR3nt: TGTGCCAGCAGTAGAGGACAGGGGAGCGGAAAAGCTTTCTTT
j_gene: TRBJ2-7; v_gene: TRBV20-1; abundance: .; d_gene: .; CDR3aa: CSARDWRRDSGQYF; CDR3nt: TGCAGTGCTAGAGATTGGAGGAGAGACTCCGGGCAGTACTTC
j_gene: TRBJ2-3; v_gene: TRBV11-2; abundance: .; d_gene: TRBD2; CDR3aa: CASSPGLLAAITDTQYF; CDR3nt: TGTGCCAGCAGCCCCGGCCTGCTAGCGGCAATCACAGATACGCAGTATTTT
j_gene: TRBJ2-3; v_gene: TRBV25-1; abundance: few; d_gene: .; CDR3aa: CASSEGGLGLSTDTQYF; CDR3nt: TGTGCCAGCAGTGAAGGGGGGCTCGGATTGAGCACAGATACGCAGTATTTT
j_gene: TRBJ1-1; v_gene: TRBV5-1; abundance: .; d_gene: TRBD1; CDR3aa: CASSSRRGTAYTEAFF; CDR3nt: TGCGCCAGCAGCTCTCGACGAGGGACAGCCTATACTGAAGCTTTCTTT
j_gene: TRBJ1-2; v_gene: TRBV10-3; abundance: .; d_gene: .; CDR3aa: CAISEPRGDHYGYTF; CDR3nt: TGTGCCATCAGTGAGCCCAGGGGAGACCACTATGGCTACACCTTC
j_gene: TRBJ2-7; v_gene: TRBV6-5; abundance: .; d_gene: TRBD2; CDR3aa: CASSYAGGEGTYEQYF; CDR3nt: TGTGCCAGCAGTTACGCGGGAGGGGAGGGGACCTACGAGCAGTACTTC
j_gene: TRBJ2-3; v_gene: TRBV7-2; abundance: few; d_gene: TRBD2; CDR3aa: CASSLVAERGLTDTQYF; CDR3nt: TGTGCCAGCAGCTTAGTTGCGGAGCGGGGCCTCACAGATACGCAGTATTTT
j_gene: TRBJ2-5; v_gene: TRBV7-9; abundance: .; d_gene: .; CDR3aa: CASRATYQETQYF; CDR3nt: TGTGCCAGCAGAGCGACATACCAAGAGACCCAGTACTTC
j_gene: TRBJ2-1; v_gene: TRBV6-6; abundance: .; d_gene: .; CDR3aa: CASSYSVIGELNEQFF; CDR3nt: TGTGCCAGCAGTTACTCGGTAATTGGGGAGTTGAATGAGCAGTTCTTC
j_gene: TRBJ2-3; v_gene: TRBV11-2; abundance: few; d_gene: TRBD2; CDR3aa: CASSLGARVAGGPTDTQYF; CDR3nt: TGTGCCAGCAGCTTAGGAGCCAGGGTCGCGGGAGGGCCTACAGATACGCAGTATTTT
j_gene: TRBJ2-1; v_gene: TRBV6-5; abundance: .; d_gene: .; CDR3aa: CASSYYGSGTEQFF; CDR3nt: TGTGCCAGCAGTTACTACGGGAGTGGGACTGAGCAGTTCTTC
j_gene: TRBJ2-1; v_gene: TRBV29-1; abundance: .; d_gene: .; CDR3aa: CSVVPRGMSEQFF; CDR3nt: TGCAGCGTTGTGCCTCGGGGGATGAGTGAGCAGTTCTTC
j_gene: TRBJ2-5; v_gene: TRBV4-3; abundance: .; d_gene: TRBD2; CDR3aa: CASSQQTSPSGTQYF; CDR3nt: TGCGCCAGCAGCCAACAGACTAGCCCCTCGGGGACCCAGTACTTC
j_gene: TRBJ2-4; v_gene: TRBV20-1; abundance: .; d_gene: .; CDR3aa: CSVFRELAKNIQYF; CDR3nt: TGCAGTGTTTTTCGGGAGCTGGCCAAAAACATTCAGTACTTC
j_gene: TRBJ2-7; v_gene: TRBV4-1; abundance: .; d_gene: .; CDR3aa: CASSHTQGSEQYF; CDR3nt: TGCGCCAGCAGCCATACCCAGGGATCCGAGCAGTACTTC
j_gene: TRBJ1-1; v_gene: TRBV6-5; abundance: .; d_gene: .; CDR3aa: CASLLRANTEAFF; CDR3nt: TGTGCCAGCTTGTTACGAGCGAACACTGAAGCTTTCTTT
j_gene: TRBJ2-4; v_gene: TRBV7-9; abundance: .; d_gene: .; CDR3aa: CASRGRKNIQYF; CDR3nt: TGTGCCAGCCGGGGCAGGAAAAACATTCAGTACTTC
j_gene: TRBJ2-5; v_gene: TRBV30; abundance: .; d_gene: .; CDR3aa: CACQKTRNLPSKQYF; CDR3nt: TGTGCCTGCCAGAAAACCCGAAACCTCCCAAGCAAGCAGTACTTC
j_gene: TRBJ2-2; v_gene: TRBV6-2/TRBV6-3; abundance: .; d_gene: TRBD1; CDR3aa: CASRPRTGIGWTGELFF; CDR3nt: TGTGCCAGCAGGCCTAGGACAGGGATCGGGTGGACCGGGGAGCTGTTTTTT
j_gene: TRBJ2-1; v_gene: TRBV12-3/TRBV12-4; abundance: .; d_gene: .; CDR3aa: CASSPLLERNEQFF; CDR3nt: TGTGCCAGCAGCCCCTTATTGGAGAGAAATGAGCAGTTCTTC
j_gene: TRBJ2-5; v_gene: TRBV29-1; abundance: .; d_gene: .; CDR3aa: CSVPSPFYQETQYF; CDR3nt: TGCAGCGTCCCTTCGCCCTTTTACCAAGAGACCCAGTACTTC
j_gene: TRBJ2-7; v_gene: TRBV3-1; abundance: few; d_gene: TRBD2; CDR3aa: CASSRGLAGVLTSYEQYF; CDR3nt: TGTGCCAGCAGCCGCGGACTAGCGGGAGTCCTGACCTCCTACGAGCAGTACTTC
j_gene: TRBJ1-2; v_gene: TRBV27; abundance: .; d_gene: .; CDR3aa: CASSLGGRGNGYTF; CDR3nt: TGTGCCAGCAGTTTGGGGGGGCGAGGGAATGGCTACACCTTC
j_gene: TRBJ2-1; v_gene: TRBV20-1; abundance: .; d_gene: TRBD1; CDR3aa: CSARRGRNEQFF; CDR3nt: TGCAGTGCTAGAAGGGGGCGGAACGAGCAGTTCTTC
j_gene: TRBJ2-3; v_gene: TRBV20-1; abundance: .; d_gene: .; CDR3aa: CSTQGPTSTDTQYF; CDR3nt: TGCAGTACTCAAGGGCCTACTAGCACAGATACGCAGTATTTT
j_gene: TRBJ2-1; v_gene: TRBV6-2/TRBV6-3; abundance: .; d_gene: TRBD2; CDR3aa: CASSYSREPYNEQFF; CDR3nt: TGTGCCAGCAGTTACTCGCGGGAGCCCTACAATGAGCAGTTCTTC
j_gene: TRBJ2-6; v_gene: TRBV4-2; abundance: .; d_gene: TRBD2; CDR3aa: CASSQELLAGGLTAGANVLTF; CDR3nt: TGTGCCAGCAGCCAAGAACTGCTAGCGGGAGGCCTAACTGCGGGGGCCAACGTCCTGACTTTC
j_gene: TRBJ2-5; v_gene: TRBV3-1; abundance: .; d_gene: .; CDR3aa: CASSQGWGQGTQETQYF; CDR3nt: TGTGCCAGCAGCCAAGGATGGGGGCAGGGCACCCAAGAGACCCAGTACTTC
j_gene: TRBJ1-6; v_gene: TRBV15; abundance: .; d_gene: TRBD1; CDR3aa: CATSWTGVSPLHF; CDR3nt: TGTGCCACCAGCTGGACAGGGGTCTCACCCCTCCACTTT
j_gene: TRBJ1-5; v_gene: TRBV7-8; abundance: few; d_gene: .; CDR3aa: CASSSSDPQPQHF; CDR3nt: TGTGCCAGCAGCTCCTCGGACCCTCAGCCCCAGCATTTT
j_gene: TRBJ1-2; v_gene: TRBV25-1; abundance: .; d_gene: .; CDR3aa: CASSWYRDYGYTF; CDR3nt: TGTGCCAGCAGTTGGTACAGGGATTATGGCTACACCTTC
j_gene: TRBJ1-6; v_gene: TRBV4-1; abundance: .; d_gene: .; CDR3aa: CASSQSGPLSPLHF; CDR3nt: TGCGCCAGCAGCCAATCGGGCCCTCTCTCACCCCTCCACTTT
j_gene: TRBJ1-2; v_gene: TRBV28; abundance: .; d_gene: .; CDR3aa: CASSLQTFYGYTF; CDR3nt: TGTGCCAGCAGTTTACAGACTTTCTATGGCTACACCTTC
j_gene: TRBJ1-5; v_gene: TRBV6-5; abundance: .; d_gene: .; CDR3aa: CASSYSEFQPQHF; CDR3nt: TGTGCCAGCAGTTACTCCGAATTTCAGCCCCAGCATTTT
j_gene: TRBJ2-1; v_gene: TRBV4-3; abundance: .; d_gene: .; CDR3aa: CASSQDSGTEYNEQFF; CDR3nt: TGCGCCAGCAGCCAGGACTCCGGGACGGAATACAATGAGCAGTTCTTC